This T cell receptor beta chain was identified during a study of CD8 T cells in Susac syndrome. An input of about 0.45 to 1 ug of RNA was subjected to reverse transcription using random hexamers. The amplification used immunoSEQ multiplex PCR on TCR beta CDR3; it spanned 54 Vbeta and 13 Jbeta. One entry per CDR3 protein, called by TCRdb with MiXCR from the immunoSEQ multiplex PCR reads. The sample has 350,000 to 550,000 distinct CDR3 sequences, approximately 89% seen once; the top ten hold around 0.12%. The CDR3 covers 15 residues. V dropped 2 bases and J dropped 6; count of bases not matched to a gene: 3. Germline CDR1 reads MNHEY; CDR2 reads SMNVEV (reference sequence).

This clonotype was sampled from a human donor with multiple sclerosis. The chain joins TRBV27 to TRBJ2-1, with TRBD1 identical over 11 bases. The sequenced sample was CD8+ T cells from PBMCs. CDR3: CASSLGTGGFNEQFF. The CDR3 DNA sequence: TGTGCCAGCAGTTTAGGGACAGGGGGATTCAATGAGCAGTTCTTC.